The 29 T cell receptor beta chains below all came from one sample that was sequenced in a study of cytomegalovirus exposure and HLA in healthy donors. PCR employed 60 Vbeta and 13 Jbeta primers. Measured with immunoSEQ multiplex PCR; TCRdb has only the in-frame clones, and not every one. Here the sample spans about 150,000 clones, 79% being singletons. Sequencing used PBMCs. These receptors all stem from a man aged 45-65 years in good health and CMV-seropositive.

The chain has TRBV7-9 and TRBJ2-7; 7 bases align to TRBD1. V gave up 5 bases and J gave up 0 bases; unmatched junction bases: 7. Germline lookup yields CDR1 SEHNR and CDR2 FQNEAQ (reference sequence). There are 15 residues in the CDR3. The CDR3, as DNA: TGTGCCAGCAGCCGCACGAGACAGGGCTCCTACGAGCAGTACTTC. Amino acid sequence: CASSRTRQGSYEQYF.

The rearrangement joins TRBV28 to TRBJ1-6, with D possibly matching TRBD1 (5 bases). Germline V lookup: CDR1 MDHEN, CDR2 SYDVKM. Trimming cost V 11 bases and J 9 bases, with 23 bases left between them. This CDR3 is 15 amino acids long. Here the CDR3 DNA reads TGTGCCGCCAAAGGGGAGGCTTACGGTAGTTCACCCCTCCACTTT. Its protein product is CAAKGEAYGSSPLHF.

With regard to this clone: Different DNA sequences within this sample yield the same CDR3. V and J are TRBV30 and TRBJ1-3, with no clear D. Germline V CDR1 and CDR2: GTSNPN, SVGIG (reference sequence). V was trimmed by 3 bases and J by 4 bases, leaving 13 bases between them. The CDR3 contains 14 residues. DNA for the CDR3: TGTGCCTGGAGCACCGGTTTAGCCGGAAACACCATATATTTT. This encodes CAWSTGLAGNTIYF.

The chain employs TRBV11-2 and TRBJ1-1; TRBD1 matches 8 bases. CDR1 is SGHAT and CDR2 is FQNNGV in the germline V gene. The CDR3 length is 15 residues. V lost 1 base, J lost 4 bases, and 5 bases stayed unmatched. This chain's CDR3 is CASSLGPRGLTEAFF. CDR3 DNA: TGTGCCAGCAGCTTAGGTCCCAGGGGGCTCACTGAAGCTTTCTTT.

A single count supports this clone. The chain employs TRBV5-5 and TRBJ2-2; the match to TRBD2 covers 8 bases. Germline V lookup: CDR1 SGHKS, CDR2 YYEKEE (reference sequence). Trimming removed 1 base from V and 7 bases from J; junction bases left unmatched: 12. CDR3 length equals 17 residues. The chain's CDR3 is CASSLHSGAKRDGELFF. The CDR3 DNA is TGTGCCAGCAGCTTGCATAGCGGGGCAAAAAGGGACGGGGAGCTGTTTTTT.

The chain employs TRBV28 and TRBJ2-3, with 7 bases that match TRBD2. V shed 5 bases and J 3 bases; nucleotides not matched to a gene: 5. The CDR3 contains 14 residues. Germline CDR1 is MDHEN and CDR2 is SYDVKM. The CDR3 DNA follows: TGTGCCAGCAGTGGCGGGAGTAGGACAGATACGCAGTATTTT. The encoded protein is CASSGGSRTDTQYF. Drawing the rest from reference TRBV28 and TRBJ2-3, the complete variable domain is DVKVTQSSRYLVKRTGEKVFLECVQDMDHENMFWYRQDPGLGLRLIYFSYDVKMKEKGDIPEGYSVSREKKERFSLILESASTNQTSMYLCASSGGSRTDTQYFGPGTRLTVL.

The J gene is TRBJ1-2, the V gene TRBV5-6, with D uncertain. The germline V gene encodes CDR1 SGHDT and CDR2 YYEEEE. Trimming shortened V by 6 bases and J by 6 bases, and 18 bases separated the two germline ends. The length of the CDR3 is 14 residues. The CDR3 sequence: CASNLRGSKHGYTF. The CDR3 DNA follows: TGTGCCAGCAACCTCCGAGGCTCGAAGCATGGCTACACCTTC.

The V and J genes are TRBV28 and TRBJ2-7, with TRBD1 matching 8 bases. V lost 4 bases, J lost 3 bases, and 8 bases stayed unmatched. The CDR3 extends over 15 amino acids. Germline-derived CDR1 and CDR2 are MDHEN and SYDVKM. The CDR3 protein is CASSSPSTGGYEQYF. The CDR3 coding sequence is TGTGCCAGCAGTTCGCCCTCCACAGGGGGCTACGAGCAGTACTTC.

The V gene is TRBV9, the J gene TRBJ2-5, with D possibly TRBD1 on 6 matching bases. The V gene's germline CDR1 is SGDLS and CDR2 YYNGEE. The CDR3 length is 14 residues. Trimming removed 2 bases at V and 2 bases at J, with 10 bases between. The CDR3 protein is CASSVRTAQETQYF. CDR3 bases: TGTGCCAGCAGCGTCAGGACAGCGCAAGAGACCCAGTACTTC.

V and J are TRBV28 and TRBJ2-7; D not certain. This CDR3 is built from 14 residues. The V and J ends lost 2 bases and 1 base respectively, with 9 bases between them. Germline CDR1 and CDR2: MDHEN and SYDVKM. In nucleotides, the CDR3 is TGTGCCAGCAGTTTACAACAGCTATCCTACGAGCAGTACTTC. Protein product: CASSLQQLSYEQYF. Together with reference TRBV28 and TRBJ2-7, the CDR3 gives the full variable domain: DVKVTQSSRYLVKRTGEKVFLECVQDMDHENMFWYRQDPGLGLRLIYFSYDVKMKEKGDIPEGYSVSREKKERFSLILESASTNQTSMYLCASSLQQLSYEQYFGPGTRLTVT.

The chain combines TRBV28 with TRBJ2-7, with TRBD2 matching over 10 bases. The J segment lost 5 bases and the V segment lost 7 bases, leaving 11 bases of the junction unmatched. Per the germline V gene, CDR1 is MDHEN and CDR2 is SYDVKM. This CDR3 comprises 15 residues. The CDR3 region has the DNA TGTGCCAGCATTCCGAGCGGGAGGGTTTTCCACGAGCAGTACTTC. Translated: CASIPSGRVFHEQYF. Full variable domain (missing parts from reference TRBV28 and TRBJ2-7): DVKVTQSSRYLVKRTGEKVFLECVQDMDHENMFWYRQDPGLGLRLIYFSYDVKMKEKGDIPEGYSVSREKKERFSLILESASTNQTSMYLCASIPSGRVFHEQYFGPGTRLTVT.

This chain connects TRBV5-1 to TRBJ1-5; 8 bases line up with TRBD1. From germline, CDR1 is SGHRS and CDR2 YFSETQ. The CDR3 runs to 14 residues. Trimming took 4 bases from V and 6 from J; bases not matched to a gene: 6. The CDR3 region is CASSPDRGGQPQHF. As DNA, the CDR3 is TGCGCCAGCAGCCCAGACAGGGGCGGTCAGCCCCAGCATTTT.

The CDR3 sequence: CASSGGGSSYNEQFF. The CDR3 coding sequence is TGTGCCAGCAGCGGGGGCGGGAGCTCCTACAATGAGCAGTTCTTC. The chain combines TRBV25-1 with TRBJ2-1; D is perhaps TRBD2 (7 bases). Deletions cut 6 bases from V and 0 bases from J, with 12 bases between. Germline CDR1 is MGHDK and CDR2 is SYGVNS. CDR3 size: 15 residues.

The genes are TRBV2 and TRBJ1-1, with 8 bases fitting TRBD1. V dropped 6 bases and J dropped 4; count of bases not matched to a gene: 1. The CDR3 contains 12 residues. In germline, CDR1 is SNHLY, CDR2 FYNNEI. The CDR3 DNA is TGTGCCAGCAGAGACAGGGGCACTGAAGCTTTCTTT. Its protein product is CASRDRGTEAFF.

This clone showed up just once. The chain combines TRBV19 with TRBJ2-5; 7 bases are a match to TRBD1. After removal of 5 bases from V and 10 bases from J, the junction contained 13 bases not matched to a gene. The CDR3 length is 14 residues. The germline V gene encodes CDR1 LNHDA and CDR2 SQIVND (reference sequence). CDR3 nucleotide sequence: TGTGCCAGTAGTCCGACAGGGACCCCGGGGATCCAGTACTTC. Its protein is CASSPTGTPGIQYF.

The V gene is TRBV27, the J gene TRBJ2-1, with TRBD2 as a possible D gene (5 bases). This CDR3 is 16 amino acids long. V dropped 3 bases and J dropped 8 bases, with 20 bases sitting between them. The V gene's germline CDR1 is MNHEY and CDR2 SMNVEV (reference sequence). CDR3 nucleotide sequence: TGTGCCAGCAGTTTTCGATTGAGGTCCGGAGGAGATGAGCAGTTCTTC. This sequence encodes CASSFRLRSGGDEQFF.

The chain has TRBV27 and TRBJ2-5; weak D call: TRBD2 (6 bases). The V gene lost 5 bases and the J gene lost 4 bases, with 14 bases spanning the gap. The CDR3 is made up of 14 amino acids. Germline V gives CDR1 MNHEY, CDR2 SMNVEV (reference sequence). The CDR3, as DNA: TGTGCCAGCAGTCCACTTCCGGGAGTAGAGACCCAGTACTTC. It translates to CASSPLPGVETQYF.

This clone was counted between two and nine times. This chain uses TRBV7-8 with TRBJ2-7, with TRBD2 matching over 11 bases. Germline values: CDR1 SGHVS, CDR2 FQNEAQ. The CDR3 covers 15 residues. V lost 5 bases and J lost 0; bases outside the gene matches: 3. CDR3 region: CASSPTSGSSYEQYF. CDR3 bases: TGTGCCAGCAGCCCAACTAGCGGGAGCTCCTACGAGCAGTACTTC.

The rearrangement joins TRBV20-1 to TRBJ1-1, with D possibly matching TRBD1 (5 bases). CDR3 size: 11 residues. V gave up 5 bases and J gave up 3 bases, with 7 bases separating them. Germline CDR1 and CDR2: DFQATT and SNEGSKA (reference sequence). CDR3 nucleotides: TGCAGTGCTGGGGGGGACACTGAAGCTTTCTTT. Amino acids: CSAGGDTEAFF.

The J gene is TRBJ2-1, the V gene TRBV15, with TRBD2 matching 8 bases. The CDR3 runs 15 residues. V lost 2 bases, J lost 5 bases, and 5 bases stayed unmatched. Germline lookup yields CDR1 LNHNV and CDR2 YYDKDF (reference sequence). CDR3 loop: CATSRRLSGDNEQFF. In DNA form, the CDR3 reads TGTGCCACCAGCAGAAGACTTAGCGGGGACAATGAGCAGTTCTTC.

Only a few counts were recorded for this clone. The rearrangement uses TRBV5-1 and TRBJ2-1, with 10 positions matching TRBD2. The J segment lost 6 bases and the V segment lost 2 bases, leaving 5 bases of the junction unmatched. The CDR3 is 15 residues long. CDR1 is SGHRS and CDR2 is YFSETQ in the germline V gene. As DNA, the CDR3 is TGCGCCAGCAGCTTTAAAGCGGGAGGGGCCAATGAGCAGTTCTTC. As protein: CASSFKAGGANEQFF.

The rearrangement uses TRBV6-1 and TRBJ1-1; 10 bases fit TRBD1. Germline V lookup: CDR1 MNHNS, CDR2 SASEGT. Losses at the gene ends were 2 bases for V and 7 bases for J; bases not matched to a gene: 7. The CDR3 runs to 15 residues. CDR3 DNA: TGTGCCAGCAGTGAACGTTGGACAGGGGGGTATGAAGCTTTCTTT. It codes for CASSERWTGGYEAFF.

The CDR3 sequence is CASSRRRDSLSGANVLTF. The CDR3 DNA is TGCGCCAGCAGCAGGCGGCGGGACAGCCTCTCTGGGGCCAACGTCCTGACTTTC. The rearrangement links TRBV5-1 to TRBJ2-6, with a possible D match to TRBD1 (7 bases). The CDR3 extends over 18 amino acids. Trimming removed 4 bases at V and 0 bases at J, with 17 bases between. Germline assignment: CDR1 SGHRS and CDR2 YFSETQ.

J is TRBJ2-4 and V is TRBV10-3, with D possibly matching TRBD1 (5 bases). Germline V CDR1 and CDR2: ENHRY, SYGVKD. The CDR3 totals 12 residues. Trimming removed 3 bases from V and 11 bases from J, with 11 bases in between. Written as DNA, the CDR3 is TGTGCCATCAGTGAATCAGAACAGGTTCAGTACTTC. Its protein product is CAISESEQVQYF.

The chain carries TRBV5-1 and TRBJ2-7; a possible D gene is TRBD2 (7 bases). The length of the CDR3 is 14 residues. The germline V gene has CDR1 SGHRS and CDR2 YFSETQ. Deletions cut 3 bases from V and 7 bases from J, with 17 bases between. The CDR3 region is CASSWGGGAEEQYF. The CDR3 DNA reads TGCGCCAGCAGCTGGGGAGGGGGGGCGGAAGAGCAGTACTTC.

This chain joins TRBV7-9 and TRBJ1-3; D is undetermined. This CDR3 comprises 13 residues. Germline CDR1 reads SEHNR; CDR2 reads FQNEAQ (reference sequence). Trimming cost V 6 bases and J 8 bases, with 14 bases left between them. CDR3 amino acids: CASRNGPVDTIYF. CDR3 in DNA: TGTGCCAGCAGAAATGGTCCGGTTGACACCATATATTTT.

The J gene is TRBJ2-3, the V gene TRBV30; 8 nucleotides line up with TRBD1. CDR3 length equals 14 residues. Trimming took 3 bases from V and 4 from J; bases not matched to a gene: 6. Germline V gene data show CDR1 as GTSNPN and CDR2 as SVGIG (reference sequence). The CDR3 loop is CAWRKSGGSDTQYF. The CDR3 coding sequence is TGTGCCTGGAGGAAGTCAGGGGGCTCAGATACGCAGTATTTT.

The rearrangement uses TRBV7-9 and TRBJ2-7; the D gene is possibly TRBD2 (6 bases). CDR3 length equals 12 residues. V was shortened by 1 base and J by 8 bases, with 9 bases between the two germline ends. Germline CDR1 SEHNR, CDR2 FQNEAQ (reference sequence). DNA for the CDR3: TGTGCCAGCAGCTTAGGCGCGGGGCAGCAGTACTTC. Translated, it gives CASSLGAGQQYF.

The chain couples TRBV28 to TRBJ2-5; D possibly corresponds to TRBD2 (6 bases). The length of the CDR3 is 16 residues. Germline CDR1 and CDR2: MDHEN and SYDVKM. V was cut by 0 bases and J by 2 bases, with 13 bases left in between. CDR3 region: CASSLWKAGTQETQYF. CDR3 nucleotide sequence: TGTGCCAGCAGTTTATGGAAAGCGGGCACACAAGAGACCCAGTACTTC. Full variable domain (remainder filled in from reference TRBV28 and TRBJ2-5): DVKVTQSSRYLVKRTGEKVFLECVQDMDHENMFWYRQDPGLGLRLIYFSYDVKMKEKGDIPEGYSVSREKKERFSLILESASTNQTSMYLCASSLWKAGTQETQYFGPGTRLLVL.